The clone carrying this TCR beta chain was counted a single time. Antigen specificity is unknown. This record belongs to a study of radiotherapy plus CTLA-4 blockade in lung cancer. About the research overall: Among all patients, approximately 17% showed objective responses, while about 34% had disease control. Study-level points and caveats: TCR clones from tumors expanded in blood after radiotherapy plus ipilimumab. Interferon-beta and early blood T cell clone dynamics reportedly predicted response best.

Some clones are missing from TCRdb's copy, which holds only in-frame ones; the method was immunoSEQ multiplex PCR. Here the sample spans roughly 110,000 clones, approximately 81% being singletons. The sample in question was peripheral blood, obtained from a patient treated with radiotherapy plus ipilimumab. The receptor comes from a human donor with non-small cell lung cancer that progressed on radiotherapy plus ipilimumab. Some clones in this sample may be carry-over from other donors' samples.

CDR3 protein: CASTRRGQNTEAFF. The CDR3 DNA sequence: TGTGCCAGCACCCGAAGGGGACAGAACACTGAAGCTTTCTTT. J is TRBJ1-1 and V is TRBV6-1; D may be TRBD1 (6 bases). V was clipped by 7 bases and J by 1 base, with 13 bases between them. Germline CDR1 is MNHNS and CDR2 is SASEGT. The CDR3 contains 14 residues.